These 2 T cell receptor beta chains came from one sample sequenced in a study of early T cells in non-severe SARS-CoV-2 infection. Each CDR3 protein is one row after TCRdb ran MiXCR on the 5' RACE reads. The sample records around 75,000 distinct CDR3 sequences, about 9.4% being singletons. Sequencing was done on a sample of whole blood. All receptors derive from an adult who was a healthcare worker with PCR-confirmed SARS-CoV-2 infection or an uninfected control (not recorded which).

This clonotype was detected a few times. This chain connects TRBV5-8 to TRBJ1-1; 10 nucleotides line up with TRBD1. This CDR3 is 15 amino acids long. Germline CDR1 and CDR2: SGHTS and YDEGEE. Unmatched junction bases numbered 9, after V lost 4 bases and J lost 6 bases. CDR3 DNA sequence: TGTGCCAGCAGCGGAGGGGACAGGGGAATCGCTGAAGCTTTCTTT. It encodes CASSGGDRGIAEAFF.

This clonotype was picked up a small number of times. V and J are TRBV29-1 and TRBJ2-7; D perhaps matches TRBD1 (6 bases). This CDR3 region has 13 residues. Trimming took 4 bases from V and 2 from J, leaving 12 bases between them. Germline V gene sequence: CDR1 SQVTM, CDR2 ANQGSEA. The CDR3 DNA is TGCAGCGTTGCGTGGGACACAGCCTACGAGCAGTACTTC. Its translation is CSVAWDTAYEQYF.